These T cell receptor beta chains were read from a single sample in a study of T cells in Graves' hyperthyroidism and ophthalmopathy. From the multiplex PCR reads, TCRdb called clonotypes with MiXCR, one entry per CDR3 protein. Of a few hundred thousand distinct CDR3 sequences listed, approximately 15% are singletons. Material: blood. The receptors were sampled from a middle-aged woman with Graves' ophthalmopathy. The CDR3 runs from the conserved cysteine through the conserved F or W. Each record gives: V gene, D gene, CDR3 protein. D genes are given only for firm matches.

TRBV11-2,TRBD1,CASSFMGQSYNEQFF
TRBV4-1,NA,CASSQDRGSNSPLHF
TRBV12-3/TRBV12-4,TRBD1,CASSWATGDGYTF
TRBV6-1,NA,CASMGSQETQYF
TRBV30,NA,CAWSVWGTEQYF
TRBV6-1,NA,CASSDRVTTEAFF
TRBV29-1,NA,CSLSPGAGETQYF
TRBV5-6,NA,CASSLAVGSSGNTIYF
TRBV20-1,NA,CSASGTTSGTEAFF
TRBV5-5,TRBD2,CASSSRPGGGGTDTQYF
TRBV5-6,NA,CASSNLNQPQHF
TRBV5-1,NA,CASSLEGSGGYTF
TRBV28,NA,CASNSGGPSDTQYF
TRBV2,NA,CASRVVLRLQFF
TRBV20-1,NA,CSAKGGTDTQYF
TRBV11-2,NA,CASSPAVGTYNEQFF
TRBV5-1,NA,CASSLDPNTGELFF
TRBV6-1,NA,CASKLSVSYEQYF
TRBV6-1,TRBD2,CASRLAGTGSYEQYF
TRBV28,NA,CASESRVGKDQPQHF
TRBV5-5,TRBD2,CASSLEVRSSGRSYNEQFF
TRBV2,NA,CASRLTSNEQFF
TRBV20-1,NA,CSAREWGSAGEQYF
TRBV4-1,TRBD2,CASSPGLAGGIAKNIQYF